Sequencing of this T cell receptor beta chain was carried out in a study of shared clonotypes between healthy human individuals. Study conclusions and caveats: Sorted-subset sequencing, rarefaction showed, was incomplete despite large depth. A generally larger estimated richness was seen in naive subsets than in memory subsets.

Healthy adults negative for HIV, lacking recent acute infections or vaccinations, served as donors. As for this clone: As yet, its antigen is unknown.

The table came from immunoSEQ multiplex PCR; TCRdb's copy has only in-frame clones and leaves some out. There are 2,500,000 or so clones in the sample; 90% to 95% occur only once, and under 0.15% lies in the top ten. This CDR3 spans 13 amino acids. V shed 3 bases and J 9 bases; nucleotides not matched to a gene: 2. CDR1 is SGHRS, CDR2 YFSETQ, per germline. This chain connects TRBV5-1 to TRBJ1-6; 8 bases align to TRBD1. Sequenced sample: naive CD4+ T cells sorted from blood. Indicated subset: CD45RA+ positively selected. The receptor was isolated from a man between 18 and 29 years old in good health. CDR3 DNA sequence: TGCGCCAGCAGCTACGACAGGGGTTCACCCCTCCACTTT. Its protein product is CASSYDRGSPLHF.